The 9 T cell receptor beta chains reported below all come from one sample, sequenced in a study of blood T cells in healthy people across ages. Then a second PCR, running roughly 7 to 11 cycles, was carried out with a sample-barcoded 5' primer and a J-beta primer mix. TCRdb re-derived calls from the 5' RACE reads in MiXCR, one entry per CDR3 protein. The sample includes approximately 780,000 distinct CDR3 sequences, around 25% of them seen just once. This sample also appeared in a second study, on T cells of mothers and their children.

Sequencing was performed on blood. The receptors originated from a boy aged 5-17 years in good health.

CDR3 protein: CASSPWEGASTDTQYF. CDR3 nucleotide sequence: TGTGCCAGCAGCCCTTGGGAGGGTGCTAGCACAGATACGCAGTATTTT. The V and J genes are TRBV9 and TRBJ2-3, with 7 bases matching TRBD2. The ends lost 4 bases at V and 0 bases at J; junction bases unmatched: 8. This CDR3 comprises 16 residues. Looked up from germline, CDR1 is SGDLS and CDR2 is YYNGEE.

The table lists this clonotype with a few counts. V and J are TRBV7-3 and TRBJ1-3; 7 positions match TRBD1. The CDR3 extends over 13 amino acids. The ends lost 5 bases at V and 4 bases at J; junction bases unmatched: 2. Looked up from germline, CDR1 is SGHTA and CDR2 is FQGTGA. In DNA, the CDR3 is TGTGCCAGCAGCCCACAGGGGGGAAACACCATATATTTT. This sequence encodes CASSPQGGNTIYF.

This clonotype was counted between two and nine times. The chain combines TRBV30 with TRBJ2-3; TRBD2 agrees at 7 bases. With V trimmed by 0 bases and J by 4 bases, 4 bases remained unmatched. This CDR3 region has 14 residues. CDR1 is GTSNPN, CDR2 SVGIG, per germline (reference sequence). The CDR3: CAWSVGGSPDTQYF. CDR3 nucleotide sequence: TGTGCCTGGAGTGTTGGCGGGAGCCCAGATACGCAGTATTTT.

The chain joins TRBV20-1 to TRBJ2-3, with 8 nucleotides matching TRBD2. The CDR3 spans 18 residues. V shed 3 bases and J 1 base; nucleotides not matched to a gene: 15. CDR1 is DFQATT and CDR2 is SNEGSKA in the germline V gene (reference sequence). Written as DNA, the CDR3 is TGCAGTGCTAGCCCAACGCCCCGGGGGGGGTACCGCACAGATACGCAGTATTTT. Its translation is CSASPTPRGGYRTDTQYF.

This clonotype was seen many times. The V and J genes are TRBV6-2 or TRBV6-3 and TRBJ2-3; 9 positions agree with TRBD2. This CDR3 has 12 residues. Per germline, CDR1 MNHEY and CDR2 SVGEGT. V was pared by 7 bases and J by 8 bases, with 4 bases of the junction left unmatched. The CDR3 protein is CASTPGLATQYF. DNA for the CDR3: TGTGCCAGCACTCCGGGACTAGCTACGCAGTATTTT.

This chain uses TRBV10-3 with TRBJ1-2; a weak D match, TRBD1 (5 bases). Per germline, CDR1 ENHRY and CDR2 SYGVKD. The CDR3 totals 15 residues. V was shortened by 10 bases and J by 3 bases, with 21 bases between the two germline ends. The CDR3 reads CATAQGDRRDYGYTF. The CDR3 DNA reads as TGTGCCACTGCCCAAGGGGACCGCCGAGACTATGGCTACACCTTC.

As regards this clonotype: One end of the junction fails to match germline, which may point to a read error. This chain uses TRBV6-5 with TRBJ2-2; TRBD1 agrees at 7 bases. The CDR3 totals 16 residues. Germline V gene data show CDR1 as MNHEY and CDR2 as SVGAGI. The CDR3 protein is CASSYLEGGFTRELFF. CDR3 bases: TGTGCCAGCAGTTATCTCGAAGGGGGCTTCACCAGGGAGCTGTTTTTT.

The sample holds many counts of this clonotype. V is TRBV12-3 or TRBV12-4 and J is TRBJ2-5; D is undetermined. V shed 4 bases and J shed 0 bases, with 0 bases lying between them. The CDR3 has 11 residues. Here the CDR3 reads CASSYQETQYF. CDR3 nucleotides: TGTGCCAGCAGTTACCAAGAGACCCAGTACTTC.

V and J are TRBV24-1 and TRBJ2-1; 9 bases are a match to TRBD1. Losses at the gene ends were 3 bases for V and 1 base for J; bases not matched to a gene: 3. The germline V gene encodes CDR1 KGHDR and CDR2 SFDVKD. This CDR3 is built from 16 residues. In DNA, the CDR3 is TGTGCCACCAGTGATCCTGACAGGGGGTCCTACAATGAGCAGTTCTTC. This sequence encodes CATSDPDRGSYNEQFF.